This section outlines one T cell receptor (beta chain) sequence together with its context. During active infection, Seattle patients enrolled and were then monitored through disease. This sample stems from a study of blood T cell repertoires in COVID-19. In the study overall: Samples taken during acute and convalescent COVID-19 were collected in the United States, Italy and Spain. PBMCs, B-cell-depleted T cells, or T cells provided the cDNA or gDNA that made up the material.

Per the original methods: Quantification of nucleated cells was approximated via reference gene primer amplification. Assay used: immunoSEQ multiplex PCR; TCRdb lists only in-frame clones, some missing. The V and J calls and clone size come from that table; D and trimming were worked out from the DNA. Here the sample spans roughly 280,000 clones, around 87% being singletons. Germline CDR1 MNHEY, CDR2 SMNVEV (reference sequence). The length of the CDR3 is 17 residues. The V gene lost 0 bases and the J gene lost 4 bases, with 16 bases spanning the gap. Sequenced sample: peripheral blood. The chain joins TRBV27 to TRBJ2-1; D possibly corresponds to TRBD2 (5 bases). The origin of this receptor is a woman in her sixties or seventies with COVID-19, enrolled during active disease. CDR3 in amino acids: CASSLSGLGSGYNEQFF. For the CDR3, the DNA is TGTGCCAGCAGTTTATCGGGATTAGGGAGTGGGTACAATGAGCAGTTCTTC.